The rows below give T cell receptor beta chains drawn from one sample of a study of T cell changes during pregnancy in multiple sclerosis. The repertoire was sequenced with immunoSEQ multiplex PCR; TCRdb's copy has only in-frame clones and lacks some. The sample includes over 65,000 clones, roughly 94% of them seen just once. The sample was peripheral blood, taken in the third trimester of pregnancy. These receptors all stem from a female donor with multiple sclerosis, enrolled in a pregnancy study. CDR3s include the opening cysteine and the closing phenylalanine or tryptophan. Each record gives: D gene, clone size, CDR3 length, J gene, V gene, CDR3 protein, CDR3 DNA. D genes are given only for firm matches. Size is omitted from some rows. Given values are once, few, many or a class for expanded clones.

d_gene: -
abundance: -
len: 10
j_gene: TRBJ1-2
v_gene: TRBV20-1
CDR3aa: CSARQGPYTF
CDR3nt: TGCAGTGCTAGACAGGGTCCCTACACCTTC

d_gene: TRBD1
abundance: -
len: 17
j_gene: TRBJ1-2
v_gene: TRBV9
CDR3aa: CASSVGPPGQGGGGYTF
CDR3nt: TGTGCCAGCAGCGTAGGCCCGCCTGGACAGGGAGGGGGAGGCTACACCTTC

d_gene: TRBD1
abundance: -
len: 15
j_gene: TRBJ2-2
v_gene: TRBV9
CDR3aa: CASSADRVRTGELFF
CDR3nt: TGTGCCAGCAGCGCGGACAGGGTGCGAACCGGGGAGCTGTTTTTT

d_gene: -
abundance: -
len: 15
j_gene: TRBJ1-1
v_gene: TRBV7-3
CDR3aa: CASSYRGGPGTEAFF
CDR3nt: TGTGCCAGCAGCTACCGGGGGGGGCCGGGTACTGAAGCTTTCTTT

d_gene: -
abundance: -
len: 13
j_gene: TRBJ1-1
v_gene: TRBV18
CDR3aa: CASSPNMNTEAFF
CDR3nt: TGTGCCAGCTCACCTAATATGAACACTGAAGCTTTCTTT

d_gene: -
abundance: -
len: 13
j_gene: TRBJ1-2
v_gene: TRBV11-2
CDR3aa: CASSLVGNYGYTF
CDR3nt: TGTGCCAGCAGCTTAGTCGGGAACTATGGCTACACCTTC

d_gene: TRBD1
abundance: -
len: 14
j_gene: TRBJ1-1
v_gene: TRBV15
CDR3aa: CATRKGQPNTEAFF
CDR3nt: TGTGCCACCAGAAAGGGACAGCCGAACACTGAAGCTTTCTTT

d_gene: TRBD1
abundance: once
len: 16
j_gene: TRBJ1-4
v_gene: TRBV11-2
CDR3aa: CASSFGIRGANEKLFF
CDR3nt: TGTGCCAGCAGCTTCGGCATCAGGGGGGCCAATGAAAAACTGTTTTTT

d_gene: TRBD1
abundance: -
len: 13
j_gene: TRBJ2-1
v_gene: TRBV4-1
CDR3aa: CASSRDSLRGQFF
CDR3nt: TGCGCCAGCAGCCGGGACAGCCTTAGGGGGCAGTTCTTC

d_gene: TRBD1
abundance: -
len: 16
j_gene: TRBJ2-3
v_gene: TRBV2
CDR3aa: CASRPGQGTGTDTQYF
CDR3nt: TGTGCCAGCAGACCGGGACAGGGTACAGGCACAGATACGCAGTATTTT

d_gene: TRBD1
abundance: -
len: 15
j_gene: TRBJ1-2
v_gene: TRBV6-4
CDR3aa: CASRAQGLSDYGYTF
CDR3nt: TGTGCCAGCAGAGCACAGGGGCTGAGCGACTATGGCTACACCTTC

d_gene: TRBD2
abundance: -
len: 15
j_gene: TRBJ2-3
v_gene: TRBV9
CDR3aa: CASSVGTTSTDTQYF
CDR3nt: TGTGCCAGCAGCGTGGGGACTACAAGCACAGATACGCAGTATTTT

d_gene: TRBD2
abundance: -
len: 13
j_gene: TRBJ2-7
v_gene: TRBV10-3
CDR3aa: CAIRAGAPYEQYF
CDR3nt: TGTGCCATCAGAGCGGGGGCCCCCTACGAGCAGTACTTC

d_gene: TRBD1
abundance: once
len: 13
j_gene: TRBJ2-5
v_gene: TRBV19
CDR3aa: CASSKQGVETQYF
CDR3nt: TGTGCCAGTAGTAAGCAGGGGGTAGAGACCCAGTACTTC

d_gene: -
abundance: -
len: 15
j_gene: TRBJ1-2
v_gene: TRBV9
CDR3aa: CASSTEGEGGYGYTF
CDR3nt: TGTGCCAGCAGCACCGAAGGGGAAGGGGGCTATGGCTACACCTTC

d_gene: TRBD2
abundance: -
len: 16
j_gene: TRBJ2-1
v_gene: TRBV2
CDR3aa: CASSGGAGLYYNEQFF
CDR3nt: TGTGCCAGCAGTGGGGGTGCGGGACTATACTACAATGAGCAGTTCTTC

d_gene: TRBD1
abundance: -
len: 17
j_gene: TRBJ2-2
v_gene: TRBV11-2
CDR3aa: CASSFPDEGANTGELFF
CDR3nt: TGTGCCAGCAGCTTTCCCGATGAGGGGGCCAACACCGGGGAGCTGTTTTTT

d_gene: -
abundance: -
len: 13
j_gene: TRBJ1-4
v_gene: TRBV29-1
CDR3aa: CSVEGADGEKLFF
CDR3nt: TGCAGCGTTGAGGGGGCGGATGGGGAAAAACTGTTTTTT

d_gene: TRBD1
abundance: -
len: 15
j_gene: TRBJ1-2
v_gene: TRBV5-5
CDR3aa: CASSPGTGLNYGYTF
CDR3nt: TGTGCCAGCAGCCCCGGGACAGGGCTGAACTATGGCTACACCTTC

d_gene: TRBD1
abundance: -
len: 13
j_gene: TRBJ1-1
v_gene: TRBV29-1
CDR3aa: CSVRGRMNTEAFF
CDR3nt: TGCAGCGTCAGGGGGCGAATGAACACTGAAGCTTTCTTT

d_gene: TRBD2
abundance: -
len: 14
j_gene: TRBJ2-7
v_gene: TRBV7-6
CDR3aa: CASSPSGGGYEQYF
CDR3nt: TGTGCCAGCAGCCCTAGCGGGGGCGGATACGAGCAGTACTTC

d_gene: TRBD2
abundance: -
len: 17
j_gene: TRBJ2-5
v_gene: TRBV5-1
CDR3aa: CASSLGLAGGVQETQYF
CDR3nt: TGCGCCAGCAGCTTGGGGCTAGCGGGGGGAGTCCAAGAGACCCAGTACTTC

d_gene: -
abundance: -
len: 13
j_gene: TRBJ1-5
v_gene: TRBV5-6
CDR3aa: CASSLSSFQPQHF
CDR3nt: TGTGCCAGCAGCTTATCGAGTTTTCAGCCCCAGCATTTT

d_gene: -
abundance: -
len: 14
j_gene: TRBJ1-2
v_gene: TRBV7-9
CDR3aa: CASSLVAGTLGYTF
CDR3nt: TGTGCCAGCAGCTTAGTAGCGGGGACCTTAGGCTACACCTTC

d_gene: TRBD1
abundance: -
len: 15
j_gene: TRBJ2-7
v_gene: TRBV7-9
CDR3aa: CASSFWDRGLYEQYF
CDR3nt: TGTGCCAGCAGCTTCTGGGACAGGGGGCTCTACGAGCAGTACTTC

d_gene: -
abundance: -
len: 14
j_gene: TRBJ2-7
v_gene: TRBV4-3
CDR3aa: CASSQDDRRNEQYF
CDR3nt: TGCGCCAGCAGCCAAGATGACAGGCGGAACGAGCAGTACTTC

d_gene: TRBD2
abundance: -
len: 14
j_gene: TRBJ2-1
v_gene: TRBV6-6
CDR3aa: CASMIAGGRDEQFF
CDR3nt: TGTGCCAGCATGATAGCGGGGGGCAGGGATGAGCAGTTCTTC

d_gene: -
abundance: -
len: 14
j_gene: TRBJ2-1
v_gene: TRBV9
CDR3aa: CASSDSPSYNEQFF
CDR3nt: TGTGCCAGCAGCGACTCACCTTCCTACAATGAGCAGTTCTTC

d_gene: -
abundance: -
len: 16
j_gene: TRBJ1-5
v_gene: TRBV13
CDR3aa: CASSSGDTNSNQPQHF
CDR3nt: TGTGCCAGCAGCTCCGGGGACACCAATAGCAATCAGCCCCAGCATTTT

d_gene: TRBD1
abundance: -
len: 16
j_gene: TRBJ2-5
v_gene: TRBV19
CDR3aa: CASSPPGQGRRETQYF
CDR3nt: TGTGCCAGTAGTCCCCCGGGACAGGGGAGGAGAGAGACCCAGTACTTC

d_gene: TRBD1
abundance: -
len: 14
j_gene: TRBJ1-1
v_gene: TRBV10-3
CDR3aa: CAIKETTGPTEAFF
CDR3nt: TGTGCCATCAAAGAAACGACAGGGCCCACTGAAGCTTTCTTT

d_gene: -
abundance: -
len: 15
j_gene: TRBJ1-2
v_gene: TRBV4-3
CDR3aa: CASSQAGRTVYGYTF
CDR3nt: TGCGCCAGCAGCCAAGCAGGGCGGACAGTCTATGGCTACACCTTC

d_gene: -
abundance: -
len: 15
j_gene: TRBJ1-1
v_gene: TRBV9
CDR3aa: CASSPPQGAVTEAFF
CDR3nt: TGTGCCAGCAGCCCCCCTCAAGGGGCAGTCACTGAAGCTTTCTTT

d_gene: -
abundance: -
len: 15
j_gene: TRBJ2-5
v_gene: TRBV5-6
CDR3aa: CASTFGYGQQETQYF
CDR3nt: TGTGCCAGCACCTTTGGATACGGACAGCAAGAGACCCAGTACTTC

d_gene: -
abundance: -
len: 12
j_gene: TRBJ2-2
v_gene: TRBV5-5
CDR3aa: CASSFHGGELFF
CDR3nt: TGTGCCAGCAGCTTTCACGGCGGGGAGCTGTTTTTT

d_gene: TRBD1
abundance: -
len: 17
j_gene: TRBJ2-2
v_gene: TRBV30
CDR3aa: CAWSASGGQGAWGELFF
CDR3nt: TGTGCCTGGAGTGCCTCAGGGGGACAGGGGGCGTGGGGGGAGCTGTTTTTT

d_gene: -
abundance: -
len: 16
j_gene: TRBJ2-3
v_gene: TRBV30
CDR3aa: CAWDAWGQSAADTQYF
CDR3nt: TGTGCCTGGGATGCCTGGGGGCAGTCGGCGGCAGATACGCAGTATTTT

d_gene: TRBD2
abundance: -
len: 15
j_gene: TRBJ2-5
v_gene: TRBV5-6
CDR3aa: CASSLSSGGRETQYF
CDR3nt: TGTGCCAGCAGCTTGTCTAGCGGGGGCCGAGAGACCCAGTACTTC

d_gene: -
abundance: -
len: 14
j_gene: TRBJ2-7
v_gene: TRBV7-2
CDR3aa: CASSPGVLRHEQYF
CDR3nt: TGTGCCAGCAGCCCCGGGGTTTTGAGGCACGAGCAGTACTTC

d_gene: TRBD1
abundance: -
len: 18
j_gene: TRBJ2-5
v_gene: TRBV4-2
CDR3aa: CASSQDRRPGTGQETQYF
CDR3nt: TGTGCCAGCAGCCAAGATCGCCGTCCCGGGACAGGGCAAGAGACCCAGTACTTC

d_gene: -
abundance: -
len: 12
j_gene: TRBJ1-1
v_gene: TRBV29-1
CDR3aa: CSVPGSRGEAFF
CDR3nt: TGCAGCGTTCCCGGAAGTAGGGGTGAAGCTTTCTTT

d_gene: -
abundance: -
len: 14
j_gene: TRBJ2-1
v_gene: TRBV2
CDR3aa: CASYRQDPLQGQFF
CDR3nt: TGTGCCAGCTATAGACAGGATCCCTTACAGGGGCAGTTCTTC

d_gene: -
abundance: -
len: 14
j_gene: TRBJ1-4
v_gene: TRBV4-1
CDR3aa: CASSQGQGLRKLFF
CDR3nt: TGCGCCAGCAGCCAGGGACAAGGATTGAGAAAACTGTTTTTT

d_gene: -
abundance: -
len: 15
j_gene: TRBJ1-1
v_gene: TRBV4-3
CDR3aa: CASSQDGGGSTEAFF
CDR3nt: TGCGCCAGCAGCCAAGATGGCGGCGGTTCGACTGAAGCTTTCTTT

d_gene: -
abundance: -
len: 14
j_gene: TRBJ1-2
v_gene: TRBV18
CDR3aa: CASSPPEVRGGYTF
CDR3nt: TGTGCCAGCTCACCACCGGAAGTGCGGGGTGGCTACACCTTC